The 27 T cell receptor beta chains below all came from one sample that was sequenced in a study of T cells in women clearing cervical HPV infection. The repertoire was sequenced with immunoSEQ multiplex PCR; TCRdb's copy has only in-frame clones and lacks some. The record lists around 44,000 clones, of which the ten most abundant hold about 7.3%. Sequencing was performed on blood buffy coat. These receptors were taken from a woman aged 18 to 69 with a cervical HPV16 infection that either progressed to CIN3+ or cleared (not recorded which).

A word on this clone: The read stops 3 residues short of the end of the CDR3; the missing end is completed from the germline J gene. This chain links TRBV18 with TRBJ1-2; the match to TRBD1 covers 7 bases. There are 15 residues in the CDR3. Germline assignment: CDR1 KGHSH and CDR2 LQKENI. V lost 6 bases and J lost 4; bases outside the gene matches: 11. The CDR3 DNA, read in part, is TGTGCCAGCTCCCTCGGACAGGAAGGAGCCTATGGC. This translates into CASSLGQEGAYG. The CDR3 in full is CASSLGQEGAYGYTF.

With respect to this clone: The read ends 3 residues before the CDR3 terminus; that terminus is restored from the germline J gene. The chain links TRBV4-1 to TRBJ2-7, with D possibly matching TRBD1 (5 bases). CDR3 length equals 15 residues. Germline loops: CDR1 MGHRA, CDR2 YSYEKL. V was trimmed by 3 bases and J by 0 bases, leaving 12 bases between them. Partial CDR3 DNA: TGCGCCAGCAGCCACCAGGGTGAGAGCTCCTACGAG. Translated: CASSHQGESSYE. In full, the CDR3 reads CASSHQGESSYEQYF.

A word on this clone: The CDR3 goes on 3 residues after the read ends, and that part is filled in from the germline J gene. This chain connects TRBV7-9 to TRBJ1-1; 7 bases are a match to TRBD1. Trimming cost V 5 bases and J 3 bases; bases outside gene matches: 6. This CDR3 is 14 amino acids long. Germline V gene data show CDR1 as SEHNR and CDR2 as FQNEAQ (reference sequence). CDR3 DNA (partial): TGTGCCAGCAGCGTCCTACAGGGGTACACTGAA. Translating gives CASSVLQGYTE. The CDR3 reads in full as CASSVLQGYTEAFF.

Points on this clone: The CDR3 end lies 3 residues beyond the end of the read and is filled in from the germline J gene. The V gene is TRBV6-4, the J gene TRBJ1-5; a possible D gene is TRBD1 (5 bases). The CDR3 has 13 amino acids. Between the trimmed V and J ends, which lost 8 bases and 5 bases, there was a span of 13 bases. Germline lookup yields CDR1 MRHNA and CDR2 SNTAGT. The chain's CDR3 is CASSTEVDQPQHF. Incomplete CDR3 DNA: TGTGCCAGCTCGACAGAGGTTGATCAGCCC.

About this clone itself: The CDR3 end lies 3 residues beyond the end of the read and is filled in from the germline J gene. The rearrangement uses TRBV20-1 and TRBJ1-6; D possibly corresponds to TRBD1 (5 bases). The CDR3 loop spans 14 amino acids. The V end was cut by 3 bases, the J end by 5 bases, with 11 bases between. Germline V gives CDR1 DFQATT, CDR2 SNEGSKA (reference sequence). The sequenced CDR3 bases are TGCAGTGCTAGCCCAGGGTTGAATAATTCACCC. Its protein is CSASPGLNNSP. In full, the CDR3 reads CSASPGLNNSPLHF.

Regarding this clone: Coverage ceases 3 residues before the CDR3 finishes, and the germline J gene fills in the end. The chain uses TRBV2 and TRBJ1-6; D gene unclear. This CDR3 has 14 residues. The germline V gene has CDR1 SNHLY and CDR2 FYNNEI. V gave up 3 bases and J gave up 9 bases, with 12 bases separating them. Here the CDR3 reads CASSEAQETSPLHF. The DNA read from the CDR3 is TGTGCCAGCAGTGAGGCTCAGGAGACTTCACCC.

About this clone itself: The CDR3 end lies 3 residues beyond the end of the read and is filled in from the germline J gene. This sequence joins TRBV7-2 and TRBJ1-5, with a weak D call TRBD1 (6 bases). This CDR3 has 14 amino acids. The V gene's germline CDR1 is SGHTA and CDR2 FQGNSA. Trimming stripped 2 bases from V and 7 bases from J, with 12 bases between. The CDR3 sequence is CASSLQGTGQPQHF. The DNA read from the CDR3 is TGTGCCAGCAGCTTACAGGGGACGGGACAGCCC.

A remark on this clone: The read ends 3 residues shy of where the CDR3 ends; the end is completed using the germline J gene. The chain links TRBV19 to TRBJ1-2, with a tentative D call TRBD1 (6 bases). V shed 4 bases and J shed 5 bases, with 8 bases lying between them. Germline V CDR1 and CDR2: LNHDA, SQIVND (reference sequence). CDR3 length equals 12 residues. The CDR3 protein is CASSSQGYGYTF. CDR3 DNA, as far as it was read: TGTGCCAGTAGTAGTCAGGGGTATGGC. Drawing the rest from reference TRBV19 and TRBJ1-2, the complete variable domain is DGGITQSPKYLFRKEGQNVTLSCEQNLNHDAMYWYRQDPGQGLRLIYYSQIVNDFQKGDIAEGYSVSREKKESFPLTVTSAQKNPTAFYLCASSSQGYGYTFGSGTRLTVV.

As concerns this clone: The read is 3 residues too short to cover the CDR3 end, so that end is filled in from the germline J gene. The chain couples TRBV19 to TRBJ1-2; TRBD1 is a possible D gene (6 bases). This CDR3 has 16 residues. The germline V and J ends were trimmed by 5 bases and 4 bases, with 20 bases remaining between them. Germline-derived CDR1 and CDR2 are LNHDA and SQIVND (reference sequence). CDR3 residues: CASSYSDSKSIYGYTF. The covered CDR3 bases are TGTGCCAGTAGTTACTCGGACAGCAAGTCTATCTATGGC.

A word on this clone: Read sequence stops 3 residues before the CDR3 end, and the germline J gene provides the missing end. The chain recombines TRBV5-6 with TRBJ2-1; D not certain. There are 14 residues in the CDR3. Trimming pared 0 bases from V and 3 bases from J, leaving 7 bases between. Germline lookup yields CDR1 SGHDT and CDR2 YYEEEE. CDR3 DNA, as far as it was read: TGTGCCAGCAGCTTGGGAGCGTTCTACAATGAG. This encodes CASSLGAFYNE. The complete CDR3 protein is CASSLGAFYNEQFF.

The CDR3 region is CASRPGIGQPQHF. The sequenced CDR3 bases are TGTGCCAGCAGGCCAGGGATTGGGCAGCCC. The chain couples TRBV12-3 or TRBV12-4 to TRBJ1-5; weak D call: TRBD1 (5 bases). The read stops 3 residues short of the end of the CDR3; the missing end is completed from the germline J gene. This CDR3 has 13 residues. V was clipped by 6 bases and J by 7 bases, with 13 bases between them.

Regarding this clone: The read terminates 3 residues ahead of where the CDR3 ends, so the germline J gene completes it. This chain links TRBV5-4 with TRBJ1-2; maybe TRBD1 (6 bases). This CDR3 contains 16 residues. Trimming cost V 0 bases and J 4 bases, with 16 bases left between them. The germline V gene has CDR1 SGHNT and CDR2 YYREEE (reference sequence). This CDR3 reads CASSLGPQGPIYGYTF. Partial CDR3 DNA: TGTGCCAGCAGCTTGGGTCCGCAGGGGCCGATCTATGGC.

Of note for this clone: The CDR3 end is not reached by the read, which stops 3 residues before it; the germline J gene fills it in. The gene calls are TRBV30 and TRBJ1-4; maybe TRBD1 (5 bases). Germline CDR1 and CDR2: GTSNPN and SVGIG (reference sequence). The ends were cut back, 2 bases at V and 7 bases at J, with 17 bases in the middle. CDR3 size: 15 residues. CDR3 region: CAWSTTGGKGEKLFF. Incomplete CDR3 DNA: TGTGCCTGGAGTACAACGGGGGGGAAGGGTGAAAAA.

To note about this clone: The read gets to within 3 residues of the CDR3 end, and the germline J gene fills in the rest. The chain carries TRBV5-4 and TRBJ2-1; perhaps TRBD2 as D (6 bases). This CDR3 has 13 residues. V was shortened by 4 bases and J by 6 bases, with 11 bases between the two germline ends. Germline V gene data show CDR1 as SGHNT and CDR2 as YYREEE (reference sequence). The sequenced CDR3 bases are TGTGCCAGCAGCCCTGGGGGGTTCAATGAG. It specifies CASSPGGFNE. The full CDR3 sequence reads CASSPGGFNEQFF.

Turning to this clone: The read finishes 3 residues shy of the CDR3 end, and the germline J gene is used to complete it. The chain carries TRBV18 and TRBJ2-7; possible D gene TRBD2, 6 bases. V was trimmed by 4 bases and J by 2 bases, leaving 15 bases between them. This CDR3 is built from 15 residues. The germline V gene encodes CDR1 KGHSH and CDR2 LQKENI. The CDR3 spells CASSHPNGGTYEQYF. The CDR3 bases that were read are TGTGCCAGCTCACACCCAAACGGGGGAACCTACGAG. Looking up the rest from reference TRBV18 and TRBJ2-7 gives the full variable domain: NAGVMQNPRHLVRRRGQEARLRCSPMKGHSHVYWYRQLPEEGLKFMVYLQKENIIDESGMPKERFSAEFPKEGPSILRIQQVVRGDSAAYFCASSHPNGGTYEQYFGPGTRLTVT.

Details on this clone: The read ends 3 residues early relative to the CDR3; the germline J gene fills the gap. J is TRBJ1-5 and V is TRBV2; TRBD1 matches at 8 bases. The CDR3 is 15 residues long. V lost 7 bases to trimming and J lost 4 bases; unmatched junction nucleotides: 9. Germline V gives CDR1 SNHLY, CDR2 FYNNEI. The sequenced part of the CDR3 DNA is TGTGCCAGCAAACTACAGGGGGGTCTTAATCAGCCC. Translating it yields CASKLQGGLNQP. In full, the CDR3 is CASKLQGGLNQPQHF.

For this clone: Sequencing ends 3 residues short of the CDR3 end; the germline J gene provides the rest. The chain couples TRBV19 to TRBJ2-5, with D possibly matching TRBD1 (6 bases). Germline V CDR1 and CDR2: LNHDA, SQIVND (reference sequence). V was shortened by 5 bases and J by 4 bases, with 11 bases between the two germline ends. The CDR3 runs 13 residues. CDR3: CASSPQGGETQYF. CDR3 DNA (partial): TGTGCCAGTAGTCCACAGGGCGGAGAGACC.

Comment on this clone: The sequence runs out 3 residues before the end of the CDR3; the remainder is reconstructed from the germline J gene. The rearrangement links TRBV2 to TRBJ1-2; D ambiguous. Trimming stripped 1 base from V and 2 bases from J, with 8 bases between. The CDR3 extends over 14 amino acids. From germline, CDR1 is SNHLY and CDR2 FYNNEI. The CDR3 bases that were read are TGTGCCAGCAGTGAAGATTGGCAGAACTATGGC. Amino acids: CASSEDWQNYG. The whole CDR3 sequence is CASSEDWQNYGYTF.

Notes on this clone: One junction end disagrees with the germline gene, perhaps due to a read error. The read finishes 3 residues shy of the CDR3 end, and the germline J gene is used to complete it. The V and J genes are TRBV7-7 and TRBJ2-3, with 7 bases matching TRBD2. Germline V gene lookup returns CDR1 SSHAT and CDR2 FNYEAQ (reference sequence). The CDR3 extends over 15 amino acids. The DNA read from the CDR3 is TGTGCTAGCAGCCTAATTACGGGGGGAACAGATACG. It translates to CASSLITGGTDT. Given in full, the CDR3 is CASSLITGGTDTQYF.

The CDR3 is CASSPPPENSPLHF. The part of the CDR3 DNA that was read is TGTGCCAGCTCACCACCGCCAGAAAATTCACCC. The chain is built from TRBV18 and TRBJ1-6; no reliable D call. With the read ending 3 residues before the CDR3 end, the germline J gene is used to fill in that end. Germline V CDR1 and CDR2: KGHSH, LQKENI. The germline V and J ends were trimmed by 0 bases and 7 bases, with 7 bases remaining between them. The CDR3 is made up of 14 amino acids.

With respect to this clone: Read sequence stops 3 residues before the CDR3 end, and the germline J gene provides the missing end. The rearrangement links TRBV6-1 to TRBJ2-1; D not certain. Germline V CDR1 and CDR2: MNHNS, SASEGT. V was trimmed by 10 bases and J by 8 bases, leaving 15 bases between them. The CDR3 loop spans 12 amino acids. The CDR3 loop reads CATCDGWDEQFF. CDR3 DNA, as far as it was read: TGTGCCACCTGTGACGGGTGGGATGAG.

Points on this clone: The read halts 3 residues ahead of the CDR3 end, with the missing end drawn from the germline J gene. V gene TRBV19 combines with J gene TRBJ2-1; D might be TRBD1 (6 bases). Germline values: CDR1 LNHDA, CDR2 SQIVND (reference sequence). The CDR3 runs to 17 residues. V was shortened by 4 bases and J by 4 bases, with 20 bases between the two germline ends. Partial CDR3 DNA: TGTGCCAGTAGTAAGACAGGTCCCACTACCTTATACAATGAG. It is translated as CASSKTGPTTLYNE. The entire CDR3 protein is CASSKTGPTTLYNEQFF.

As concerns this clone: The read halts 3 residues ahead of the CDR3 end, with the missing end drawn from the germline J gene. The V call is TRBV5-5, the J call TRBJ1-4; possible D gene TRBD1, 5 bases. The CDR3 is made up of 15 amino acids. Germline loops: CDR1 SGHKS, CDR2 YYEKEE (reference sequence). Trimming pared 0 bases from V and 8 bases from J, leaving 14 bases between. Partial CDR3 DNA: TGTGCCAGCAGCTTGGCGGGCAGGGAGAGGGAAAAA. It encodes CASSLAGREREK. The complete CDR3 sequence is CASSLAGREREKLFF.

Remarks on this clone: The CDR3 end lies 3 residues beyond the end of the read and is filled in from the germline J gene. V is TRBV6-2 or TRBV6-3 and J is TRBJ1-1; D might be TRBD1 (5 bases). This CDR3 comprises 12 residues. Germline V lookup: CDR1 MNHEY, CDR2 SVGEGT. The germline V and J ends were trimmed by 8 bases and 3 bases, with 10 bases remaining between them. CDR3 bases read: TGTGCCAGCGGTAGGGGTGACACTGAA. Translating it yields CASGRGDTE. The entire CDR3 protein reads CASGRGDTEAFF.

With respect to this clone: The CDR3 is cut off 3 residues early in the read; its end comes from the germline J gene. V and J are TRBV28 and TRBJ1-4; a possible D gene is TRBD1 (6 bases). Per germline, CDR1 MDHEN and CDR2 SYDVKM. The CDR3 sequence is 14 residues long. Trimming stripped 8 bases from V and 6 bases from J, with 16 bases between. The sequenced CDR3 bases are TGTGCCAGCCAAAACAGGGCGGAAGATGAAAAA. Protein product: CASQNRAEDEK. In full, the CDR3 is CASQNRAEDEKLFF.

Concerning this clone itself: Sequencing ends 3 residues short of the CDR3 end; the germline J gene provides the rest. V gene TRBV19 combines with J gene TRBJ1-5; TRBD1 aligns across 9 bases. V trimming: 5 bases; J trimming: 3 bases; junction bases outside the gene matches: 2. Germline V gives CDR1 LNHDA, CDR2 SQIVND (reference sequence). The CDR3 runs 14 residues. The part of the CDR3 DNA that was read is TGTGCCAGTAGTGGGACAGGGTACAATCAGCCC. Amino acids: CASSGTGYNQP. The full CDR3 is CASSGTGYNQPQHF.

On this clone: The CDR3 is cut off 3 residues early in the read; its end comes from the germline J gene. The chain combines TRBV20-1 with TRBJ2-1, with 7 bases matching TRBD2. The germline V gene encodes CDR1 DFQATT and CDR2 SNEGSKA (reference sequence). V gave up 5 bases and J gave up 9 bases; unmatched junction bases: 10. The CDR3 has 13 residues. The CDR3 sequence: CSAVRDYSLEQFF. The covered CDR3 bases are TGCAGTGCTGTCCGGGACTATTCACTTGAG.